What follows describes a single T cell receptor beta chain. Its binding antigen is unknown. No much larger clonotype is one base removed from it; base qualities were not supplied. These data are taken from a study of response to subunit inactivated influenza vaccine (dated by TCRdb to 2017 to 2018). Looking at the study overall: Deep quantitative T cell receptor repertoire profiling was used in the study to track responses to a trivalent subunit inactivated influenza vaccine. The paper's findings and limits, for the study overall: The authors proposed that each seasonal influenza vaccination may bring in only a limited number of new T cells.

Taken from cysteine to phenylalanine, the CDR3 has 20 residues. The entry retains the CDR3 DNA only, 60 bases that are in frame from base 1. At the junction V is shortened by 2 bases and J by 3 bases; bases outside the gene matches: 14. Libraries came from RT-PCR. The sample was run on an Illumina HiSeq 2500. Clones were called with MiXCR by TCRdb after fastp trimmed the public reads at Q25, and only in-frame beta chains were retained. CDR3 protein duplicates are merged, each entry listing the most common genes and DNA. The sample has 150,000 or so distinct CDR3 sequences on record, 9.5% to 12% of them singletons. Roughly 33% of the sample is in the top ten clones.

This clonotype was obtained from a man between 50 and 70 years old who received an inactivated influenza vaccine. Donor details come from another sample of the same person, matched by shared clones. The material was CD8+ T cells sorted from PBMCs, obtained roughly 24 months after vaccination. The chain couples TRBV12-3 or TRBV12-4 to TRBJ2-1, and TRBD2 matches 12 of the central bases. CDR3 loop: CASSLYAKTSGRYGYNEQFF. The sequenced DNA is TGTGCCAGCAGTTTATACGCCAAGACTAGCGGGAGATATGGCTACAATGAGCAGTTCTTC.